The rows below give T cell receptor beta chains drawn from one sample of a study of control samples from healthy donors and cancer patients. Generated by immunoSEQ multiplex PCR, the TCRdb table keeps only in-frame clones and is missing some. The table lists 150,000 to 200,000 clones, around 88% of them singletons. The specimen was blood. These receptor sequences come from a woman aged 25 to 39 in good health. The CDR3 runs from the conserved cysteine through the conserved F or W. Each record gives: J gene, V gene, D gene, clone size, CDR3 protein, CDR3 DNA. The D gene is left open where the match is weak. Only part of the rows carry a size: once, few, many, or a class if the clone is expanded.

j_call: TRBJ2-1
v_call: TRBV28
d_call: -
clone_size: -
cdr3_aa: CASRNPRTYNEQFF
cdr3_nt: TGTGCCAGCAGAAACCCGCGGACCTACAATGAGCAGTTCTTC

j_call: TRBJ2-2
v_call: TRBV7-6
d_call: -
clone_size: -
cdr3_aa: CASSLEVGGVTGELFF
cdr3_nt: TGTGCCAGCAGCTTAGAGGTGGGAGGCGTCACCGGGGAGCTGTTTTTT

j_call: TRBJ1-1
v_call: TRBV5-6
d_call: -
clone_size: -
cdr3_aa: CASSPAGTIDTEAFF
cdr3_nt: TGTGCCAGCAGCCCAGCAGGCACGATTGACACTGAAGCTTTCTTT

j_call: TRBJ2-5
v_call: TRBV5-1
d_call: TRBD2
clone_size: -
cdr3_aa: CASSLVPAGGPGETQYF
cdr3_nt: TGCGCCAGCAGCTTGGTCCCAGCGGGAGGGCCAGGAGAGACCCAGTACTTC

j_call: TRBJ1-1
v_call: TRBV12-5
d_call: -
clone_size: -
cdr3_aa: CASGLTTGNTEAFF
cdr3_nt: TGTGCTAGTGGTTTGACAACAGGGAACACTGAAGCTTTCTTT

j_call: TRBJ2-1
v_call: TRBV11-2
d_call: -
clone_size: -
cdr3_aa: CASSLMQGLDYNEQFF
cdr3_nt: TGTGCCAGCAGCTTAATGCAGGGTCTGGACTACAATGAGCAGTTCTTC

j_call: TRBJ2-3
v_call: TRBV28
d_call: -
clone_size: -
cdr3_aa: CASKIFGGDSTDTQYF
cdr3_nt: TGTGCCAGCAAAATTTTCGGGGGAGATAGTACAGATACGCAGTATTTT

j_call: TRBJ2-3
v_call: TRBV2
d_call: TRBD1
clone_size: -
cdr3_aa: CASSPGDSPDTQYF
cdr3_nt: TGTGCCAGCAGTCCAGGGGACAGCCCAGATACGCAGTATTTT

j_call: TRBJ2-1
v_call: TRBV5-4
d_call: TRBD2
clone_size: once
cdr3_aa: CASSHSGGLSSYNEQFF
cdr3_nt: TGTGCCAGCAGCCATTCGGGGGGTCTAAGCTCCTACAATGAGCAGTTCTTC

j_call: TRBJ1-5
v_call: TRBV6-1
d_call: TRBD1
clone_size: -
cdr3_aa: CASSVAGGDSNQPQHF
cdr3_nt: TGTGCCAGCAGTGTTGCAGGGGGAGATAGCAATCAGCCCCAGCATTTT

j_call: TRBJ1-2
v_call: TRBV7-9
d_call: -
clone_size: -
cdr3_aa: CASGYDGYTF
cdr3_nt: TGTGCCAGCGGGTATGACGGCTACACCTTC

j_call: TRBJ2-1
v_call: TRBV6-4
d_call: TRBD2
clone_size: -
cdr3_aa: CASSEVGLAAPYNEQFF
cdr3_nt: TGTGCCAGCAGTGAAGTGGGGCTAGCGGCACCCTACAATGAGCAGTTCTTC

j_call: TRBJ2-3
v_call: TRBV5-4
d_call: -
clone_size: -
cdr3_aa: CASSLRFREDNTQYF
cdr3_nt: TGTGCCAGCAGCTTGCGATTTAGAGAGGACAATACGCAGTATTTT

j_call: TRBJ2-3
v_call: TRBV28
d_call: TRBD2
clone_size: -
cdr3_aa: CASSWGGTSGFSTDTQYF
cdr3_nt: TGTGCCAGCAGCTGGGGGGGGACTAGCGGGTTCAGCACAGATACGCAGTATTTT

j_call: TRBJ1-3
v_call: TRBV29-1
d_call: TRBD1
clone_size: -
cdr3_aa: CSVGTDGNTIYF
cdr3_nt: TGCAGCGTCGGGACAGATGGAAACACCATATATTTT

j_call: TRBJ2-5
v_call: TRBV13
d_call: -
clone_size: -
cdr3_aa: CASTLAGWTQYF
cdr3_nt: TGTGCCAGCACCCTAGCCGGGTGGACCCAGTACTTC

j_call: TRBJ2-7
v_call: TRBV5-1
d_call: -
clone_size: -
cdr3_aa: CASSLVVGRSGTQYF
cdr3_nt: TGCGCCAGCAGCTTGGTAGTCGGCAGATCCGGCACGCAGTACTTC

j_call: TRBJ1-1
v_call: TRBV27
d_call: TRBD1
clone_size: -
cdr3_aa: CASSPRQGLMNTEAFF
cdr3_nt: TGTGCCAGCAGTCCACGACAGGGGCTAATGAACACTGAAGCTTTCTTT

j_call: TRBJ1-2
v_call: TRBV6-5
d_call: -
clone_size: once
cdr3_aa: CASSSPVGSGYTF
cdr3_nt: TGTGCCAGCAGTTCCCCTGTGGGCAGTGGCTACACCTTC

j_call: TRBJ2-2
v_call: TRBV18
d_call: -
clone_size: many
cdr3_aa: CASSPGGRTTGELFF
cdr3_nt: TGTGCCAGCTCACCAGGGGGGCGGACCACCGGGGAGCTGTTTTTT

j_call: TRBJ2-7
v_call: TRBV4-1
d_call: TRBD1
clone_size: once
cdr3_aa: CASSQVQRGPYEQYF
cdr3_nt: TGCGCCAGCAGCCAAGTACAAAGGGGGCCCTACGAGCAGTACTTC

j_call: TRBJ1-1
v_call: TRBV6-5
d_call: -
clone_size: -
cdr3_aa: CASIGHIEAFF
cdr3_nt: TGTGCCAGCATAGGACATATCGAAGCTTTCTTT

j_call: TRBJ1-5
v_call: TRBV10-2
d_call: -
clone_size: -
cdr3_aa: CASSEGEGLNQPQHF
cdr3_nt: TGCGCCAGCAGTGAGGGGGAGGGGTTAAATCAGCCCCAGCATTTT

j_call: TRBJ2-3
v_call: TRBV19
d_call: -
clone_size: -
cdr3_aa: CASSIFGHITDTQYF
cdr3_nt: TGTGCCAGTAGTATATTCGGCCACATCACAGATACGCAGTATTTT

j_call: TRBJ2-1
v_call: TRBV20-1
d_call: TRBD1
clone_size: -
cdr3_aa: CSATETGQAQFF
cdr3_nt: TGCAGTGCTACTGAGACCGGACAGGCCCAGTTCTTC

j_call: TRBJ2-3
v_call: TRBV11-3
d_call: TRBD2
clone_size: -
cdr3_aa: CASSLAGGPTDTQYF
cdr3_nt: TGTGCCAGCAGCTTAGCGGGAGGGCCCACAGATACGCAGTATTTT

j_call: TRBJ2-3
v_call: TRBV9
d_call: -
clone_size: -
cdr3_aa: CASSVHTATDTQYF
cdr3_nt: TGTGCCAGCAGCGTCCACACAGCAACAGATACGCAGTATTTT

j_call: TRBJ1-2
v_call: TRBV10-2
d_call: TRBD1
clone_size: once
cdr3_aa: CASTPQGDYGYTF
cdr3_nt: TGCGCCAGCACCCCCCAGGGGGACTATGGCTACACCTTC

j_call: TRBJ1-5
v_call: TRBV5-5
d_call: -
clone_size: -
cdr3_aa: CASSLEHSNQPQHF
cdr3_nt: TGTGCCAGCAGCTTGGAACATAGCAATCAGCCCCAGCATTTT

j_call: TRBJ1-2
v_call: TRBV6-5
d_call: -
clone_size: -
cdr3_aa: CASIEVGVSSGYTF
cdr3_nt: TGTGCCAGCATCGAAGTCGGGGTTTCGAGTGGCTACACCTTC

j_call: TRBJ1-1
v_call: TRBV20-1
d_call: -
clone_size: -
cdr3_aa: CSALRGAEAFF
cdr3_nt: TGCAGTGCTCTCCGGGGCGCTGAAGCTTTCTTT

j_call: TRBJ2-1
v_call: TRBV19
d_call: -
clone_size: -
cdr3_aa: CASSDGSSYNEQFF
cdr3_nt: TGTGCCAGTAGTGACGGAAGCTCCTACAATGAGCAGTTCTTC

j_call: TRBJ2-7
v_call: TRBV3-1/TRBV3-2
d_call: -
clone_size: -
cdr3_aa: CASRHDSEQYF
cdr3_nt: TGTGCCAGCAGGCATGACTCCGAGCAGTACTTC

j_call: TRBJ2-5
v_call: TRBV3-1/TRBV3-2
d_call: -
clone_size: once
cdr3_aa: CASSQEGGRTGTQYF
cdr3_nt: TGTGCCAGCAGCCAAGAGGGGGGGCGGACTGGGACCCAGTACTTC

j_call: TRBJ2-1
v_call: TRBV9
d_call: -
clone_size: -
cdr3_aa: CASSGRSGRSYNEQFF
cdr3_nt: TGTGCCAGCAGCGGAAGAAGCGGGCGCTCCTACAATGAGCAGTTCTTC

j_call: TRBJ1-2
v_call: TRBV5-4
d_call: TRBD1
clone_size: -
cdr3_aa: CASSDGQGAGYGYTF
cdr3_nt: TGTGCCAGCAGCGACGGACAGGGGGCGGGCTATGGCTACACCTTC

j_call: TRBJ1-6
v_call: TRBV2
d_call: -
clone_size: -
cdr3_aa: CASSEWGSPLHF
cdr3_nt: TGTGCCAGCAGTGAGTGGGGTTCACCCCTCCACTTT

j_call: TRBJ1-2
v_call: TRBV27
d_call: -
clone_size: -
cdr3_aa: CASSLRQKNYGYTF
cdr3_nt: TGTGCCAGCAGTCTAAGACAAAAGAACTATGGCTACACCTTC

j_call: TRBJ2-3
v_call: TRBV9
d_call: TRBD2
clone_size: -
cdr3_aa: CASSVASGASTDTQYF
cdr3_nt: TGTGCCAGCAGCGTAGCTAGCGGGGCTAGCACAGATACGCAGTATTTT

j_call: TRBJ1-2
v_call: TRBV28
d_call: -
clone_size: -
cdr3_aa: CASSHNDQGRVGYTF
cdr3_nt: TGTGCCAGCAGCCATAATGACCAGGGGAGGGTCGGGTACACCTTC

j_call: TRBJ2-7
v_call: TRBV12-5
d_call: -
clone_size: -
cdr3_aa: CASGFPGGDLYEQYF
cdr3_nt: TGTGCTAGTGGTTTCCCAGGCGGGGATCTATACGAGCAGTACTTC

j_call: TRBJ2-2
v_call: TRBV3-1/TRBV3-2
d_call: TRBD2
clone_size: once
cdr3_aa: CASSPGGANTGELFF
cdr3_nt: TGTGCCAGCAGCCCCGGGGGGGCAAACACCGGGGAGCTGTTTTTT

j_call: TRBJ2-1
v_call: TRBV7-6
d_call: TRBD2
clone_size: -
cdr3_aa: CASSLGTSGGYNEQFF
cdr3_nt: TGTGCCAGCAGCTTAGGGACTAGCGGGGGTTACAATGAGCAGTTCTTC

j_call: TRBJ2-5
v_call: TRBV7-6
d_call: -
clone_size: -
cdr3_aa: CASSLGFGGAGETQYF
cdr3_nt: TGTGCCAGCAGCTTAGGATTTGGGGGGGCAGGGGAGACCCAGTACTTC

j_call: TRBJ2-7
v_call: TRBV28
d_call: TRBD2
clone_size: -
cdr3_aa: CASSLLAGGRSYEQYF
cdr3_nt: TGTGCCAGCAGTTTGTTAGCGGGAGGTCGATCCTACGAGCAGTACTTC

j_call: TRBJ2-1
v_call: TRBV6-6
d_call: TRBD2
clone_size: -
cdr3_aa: CASSSEVTSSEQFF
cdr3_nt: TGTGCCAGCAGTTCCGAAGTGACTAGCAGTGAGCAGTTCTTC

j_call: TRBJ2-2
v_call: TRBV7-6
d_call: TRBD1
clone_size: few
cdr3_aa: CASSSRPTGVNTGELFF
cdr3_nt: TGTGCCAGCAGCTCCCGTCCGACAGGGGTGAACACCGGGGAGCTGTTTTTT

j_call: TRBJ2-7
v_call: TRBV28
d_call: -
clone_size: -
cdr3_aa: CASTTLGQVSSYEQYF
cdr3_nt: TGTGCCAGCACAACGTTGGGGCAGGTGAGCTCCTACGAGCAGTACTTC

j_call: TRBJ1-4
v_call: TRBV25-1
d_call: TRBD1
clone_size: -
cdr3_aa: CASSEGTGDEKLFF
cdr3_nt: TGTGCCAGCAGTGAAGGGACAGGGGACGAAAAACTGTTTTTT

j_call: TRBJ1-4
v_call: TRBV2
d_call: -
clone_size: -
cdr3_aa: CASSGQFNEKLFF
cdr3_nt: TGTGCCAGCAGTGGACAGTTTAATGAAAAACTGTTTTTT

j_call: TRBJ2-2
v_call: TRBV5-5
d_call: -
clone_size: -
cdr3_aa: CASSFVAGELFF
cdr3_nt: TGTGCCAGCAGCTTCGTGGCCGGGGAGCTGTTTTTT

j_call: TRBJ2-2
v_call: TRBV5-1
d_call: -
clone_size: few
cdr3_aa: CASSLPGAGDTGELFF
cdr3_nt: TGCGCCAGCAGCTTGCCAGGGGCCGGGGACACCGGGGAGCTGTTTTTT

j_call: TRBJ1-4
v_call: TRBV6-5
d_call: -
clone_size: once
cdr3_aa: CASSYGGAANEKLFF
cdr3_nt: TGTGCCAGCAGTTACGGGGGGGCTGCTAATGAAAAACTGTTTTTT

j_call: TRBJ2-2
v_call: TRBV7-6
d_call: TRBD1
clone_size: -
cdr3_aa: CASSDRIYTDRRYTGELFF
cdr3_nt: TGTGCCAGCAGCGATCGCATATACACGGACAGGCGATACACCGGGGAGCTGTTTTTT

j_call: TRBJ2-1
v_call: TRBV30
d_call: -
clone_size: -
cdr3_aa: CAWGYSNEQFF
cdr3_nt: TGTGCCTGGGGGTACAGCAATGAGCAGTTCTTC

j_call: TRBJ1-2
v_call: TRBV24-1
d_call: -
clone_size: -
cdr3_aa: CATSAPRDNNYGYTF
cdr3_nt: TGTGCCACCAGTGCCCCACGGGACAATAACTATGGCTACACCTTC

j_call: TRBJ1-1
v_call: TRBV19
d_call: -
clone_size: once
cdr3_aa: CASSIGGDTEAFF
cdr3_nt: TGTGCCAGTAGTATAGGGGGTGACACTGAAGCTTTCTTT